The 10 T cell receptor beta chains presented below share a single source sample, sequenced in a study of T cells in tumors after PD-1 blockade. The table came from immunoSEQ multiplex PCR; TCRdb's copy has only in-frame clones and leaves some out. Among 12,000 to 15,000 clones, roughly two thirds were seen once, and the ten largest hold under 35%. The specimen comprised tumor tissue, sampled after anti-PD-1 treatment. The receptor source for this set is a human donor with cutaneous squamous cell carcinoma.

The CDR3: CASEMTGFEQYF. For the CDR3, the DNA is TGTGCCAGCGAGATGACGGGGTTCGAGCAGTACTTC. The J gene is TRBJ2-7, the V gene TRBV6-5; D may be TRBD2 (5 bases). Trimming took 8 bases from V and 6 from J, leaving 14 bases between them. The CDR3 runs to 12 residues. Germline lookup yields CDR1 MNHEY and CDR2 SVGAGI.

This chain joins TRBV29-1 and TRBJ1-1; a weak D match, TRBD1 (6 bases). Germline CDR1 reads SQVTM; CDR2 reads ANQGSEA. The CDR3 totals 13 residues. V lost 2 bases to trimming and J lost 1 base, with 8 bases between them. CDR3 in DNA: TGCAGCGTTGAACCGGGGGCGAACACTGAAGCTTTCTTT. It codes for CSVEPGANTEAFF. The full variable domain, its missing parts supplied by reference TRBV29-1 and TRBJ1-1, is SAVISQKPSRDICQRGTSLTIQCQVDSQVTMMFWYRQQPGQSLTLIATANQGSEATYESGFVIDKFPISRPNLTFSTLTVSNMSPEDSSIYLCSVEPGANTEAFFGQGTRLTVV.

The rearrangement links TRBV4-2 to TRBJ2-3; no reliable D call. The CDR3 consists of 15 residues. Trimming stripped 0 bases from V and 6 bases from J, with 13 bases between. Germline V CDR1 and CDR2: LGHNA, YNFKEQ. The CDR3 region has the DNA TGTGCCAGCAGCCAAGAGGCCGGGCCCGGGGATACGCAGTATTTT. This codes for CASSQEAGPGDTQYF.

The genes are TRBV12-5 and TRBJ2-3; D might be TRBD1 (6 bases). V dropped 6 bases and J dropped 0 bases, with 16 bases sitting between them. CDR1 LGHNT and CDR2 FRNRAP come from the germline V gene. CDR3 length: 16 amino acids. Written as DNA, the CDR3 is TGTGCTAGTGGCCGCTCAGGGGCGGCTAGCACAGATACGCAGTATTTT. Its protein product is CASGRSGAASTDTQYF.

The chain uses TRBV7-8 and TRBJ1-1; 7 positions agree with TRBD1. The CDR3 totals 15 residues. The germline V gene encodes CDR1 SGHVS and CDR2 FQNEAQ. V was clipped by 5 bases and J by 0 bases; unmatched bases: 6. The CDR3 here is CASSPSGQLNTEAFF. CDR3 bases: TGTGCCAGCAGCCCCTCGGGACAGCTGAACACTGAAGCTTTCTTT.

The chain is built from TRBV7-2 and TRBJ1-5, with unresolved D. CDR1 is SGHTA, CDR2 FQGNSA, per germline. Trimming removed 6 bases at V and 5 bases at J, with 14 bases between. CDR3 length: 14 amino acids. CDR3 sequence (DNA): TGTGCCAGCAGAGCTTCCGTGCGGGATCAGCCCCAGCATTTT. Amino acids: CASRASVRDQPQHF.

This clone was observed a single time. The chain has TRBV29-1 and TRBJ1-3; unclear D gene. Germline values: CDR1 SQVTM, CDR2 ANQGSEA. CDR3 length equals 13 residues. Trimming stripped 3 bases from V and 4 bases from J, with 10 bases between. The CDR3 loop is CSVEWAGGNTIYF. The CDR3 DNA follows: TGCAGCGTTGAGTGGGCCGGAGGAAACACCATATATTTT.

This clone is classed as medium-sized. The genes are TRBV11-3 and TRBJ1-3; D gene unclear. The germline V gene encodes CDR1 SGHNT and CDR2 YENEEA. V was pared by 3 bases and J by 4 bases, with 7 bases between. The CDR3 consists of 13 residues. This chain's CDR3 is CASSFGSGNTIYF. The CDR3 DNA reads TGTGCCAGCAGCTTCGGATCCGGAAACACCATATATTTT.

The CDR3 here is CASSLALGHPNYGYTF. The CDR3 DNA sequence: TGTGCCAGCAGCTTAGCCTTGGGACACCCTAACTATGGCTACACCTTC. This sequence joins TRBV7-9 and TRBJ1-2, with a weak D call TRBD1 (6 bases). Germline V gene sequence: CDR1 SEHNR, CDR2 FQNEAQ (reference sequence). V was trimmed by 0 bases and J by 0 bases, leaving 11 bases between them. The CDR3 is made up of 16 amino acids.

This rearrangement joins TRBV6-1 to TRBJ1-5; TRBD1 agrees at 10 bases. This CDR3 is built from 16 residues. The J segment lost 0 bases and the V segment lost 4 bases, leaving 3 bases of the junction unmatched. CDR1 is MNHNS, CDR2 SASEGT, per germline. CDR3 nucleotides: TGTGCCAGCAGTGGACAGGGGGCGTTTAGCAATCAGCCCCAGCATTTT. This gives the protein CASSGQGAFSNQPQHF.